Below, one T cell receptor beta chain is given with its context. Here immunoSEQ multiplex PCR was the method, and the copy in TCRdb shows in-frame clones only, minus some. The sample includes just under 350,000 clones, about 89% of them seen just once. This sample stems from a study of blood T cell repertoires in COVID-19. V shed 0 bases, J shed 1 base, and the junction held 7 bases outside the gene matches. CDR1 is GTSNPN, CDR2 SVGIG, per germline (reference sequence). The CDR3 sequence is 18 residues long. The chain uses TRBV30 and TRBJ2-1; TRBD2 matches at 12 bases. The TCR sequence derives from a woman in her forties or fifties with COVID-19, enrolled during active disease. The sample comprised peripheral blood. CDR3 in DNA: TGTGCCTGGAGTGTAGGGGCTAGCGGGAGGGGTTCCTACAATGAGCAGTTCTTC. It is translated as CAWSVGASGRGSYNEQFF.